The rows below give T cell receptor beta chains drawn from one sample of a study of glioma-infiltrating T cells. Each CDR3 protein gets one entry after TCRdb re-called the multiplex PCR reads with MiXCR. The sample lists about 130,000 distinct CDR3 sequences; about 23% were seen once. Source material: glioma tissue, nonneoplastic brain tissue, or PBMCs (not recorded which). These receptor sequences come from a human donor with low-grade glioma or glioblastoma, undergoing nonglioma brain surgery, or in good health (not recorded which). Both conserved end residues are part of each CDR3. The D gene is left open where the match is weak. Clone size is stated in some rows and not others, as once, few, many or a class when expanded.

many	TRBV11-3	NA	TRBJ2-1	CASSLDGDVSYNGQFF	TGTGCCAGCAGCTTAGATGGAGATGTTTCCTACAATGGGCAGTTCTTC
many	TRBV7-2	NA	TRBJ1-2	CASSPSFQRTTYGYTF	TGTGCCAGCAGCCCCTCGTTTCAGCGAACTACCTATGGCTACACCTTC
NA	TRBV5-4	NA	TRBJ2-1	CASSLVSGIYNGQFF	TGTGCCAGCAGCTTGGTTAGCGGAATATACAATGGGCAGTTCTTC
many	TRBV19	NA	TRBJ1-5	CASTVGNQPQHF	TGTGCCAGTACTGTCGGGAATCAGCCCCAGCATTTT
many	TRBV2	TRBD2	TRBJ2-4	CASSYSGENIQYF	TGTGCCAGCTCATACAGCGGGGAAAACATTCAGTACTTC
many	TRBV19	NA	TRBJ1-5	CASSSSPTGGGNQPQHF	TGTGCCAGTAGTAGCAGCCCGACCGGGGGGGGAAATCAGCCCCAGCATTTT
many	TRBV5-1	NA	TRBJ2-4	CASSLSPDNIQYF	TGCGCCAGCAGCTTGTCCCCGGACAACATTCAGTACTTC
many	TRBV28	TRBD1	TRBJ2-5	CASATEKTGLETQYF	TGTGCCAGCGCGACTGAGAAGACAGGGTTAGAGACCCAGTACTTC
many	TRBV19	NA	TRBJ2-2	CASATPGLSTGELFF	TGTGCCAGTGCTACACCGGGACTCAGCACCGGGGAGCTGTTTTTT
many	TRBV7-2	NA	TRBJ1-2	CASSLVFSVNYGYTF	TGTGCCAGCAGCTTAGTCTTTTCGGTTAACTATGGCTACACCTTC
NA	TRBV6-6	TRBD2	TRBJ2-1	CASRETSGLGDEQFF	TGTGCCAGCAGGGAGACTAGCGGCCTAGGGGATGAGCAGTTCTTC
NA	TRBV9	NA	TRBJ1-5	CASSEEPQAYVQHF	TGTGCCAGCAGTGAAGAGCCACAGGCATACGTCCAGCATTTT
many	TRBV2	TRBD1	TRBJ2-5	CASSPGQPKETQYF	TGTGCCAGCAGCCCGGGACAGCCCAAAGAGACCCAGTACTTC
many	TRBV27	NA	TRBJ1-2	CASSFRDTSYGYTF	TGTGCCAGCAGTTTCCGGGACACTAGCTATGGCTACACCTTC
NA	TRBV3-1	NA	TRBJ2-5	CASSRRKQIETQYF	TGTGCCAGCAGCCGCCGGAAGCAAATTGAGACCCAGTACTTC
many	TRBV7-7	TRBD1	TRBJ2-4	CASSRRDSPLAKNIQYF	TGTGCTAGCAGCCGACGGGACAGTCCATTAGCCAAAAACATTCAGTACTTC
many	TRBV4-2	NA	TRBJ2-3	CASSRERYTDTQYF	TGTGCCAGCAGCCGAGAGCGGTACACAGATACGCAGTATTTT
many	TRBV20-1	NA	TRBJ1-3	CSAAGYSGNTIYF	TGCAGTGCTGCAGGGTACAGTGGAAACACCATATATTTT
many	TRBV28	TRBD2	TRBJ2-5	CASSLTSGGGRGQETQYF	TGTGCCAGCAGTTTAACTAGCGGGGGAGGGAGGGGACAAGAGACCCAGTACTTC
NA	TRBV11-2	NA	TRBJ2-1	CAGSRWSTEQFF	TGTGCCGGCAGCAGATGGAGTACCGAGCAGTTCTTC
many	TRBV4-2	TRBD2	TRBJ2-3	CASSQPTGGATDTQYF	TGTGCCAGCAGCCAACCCACGGGGGGAGCCACAGATACGCAGTATTTT
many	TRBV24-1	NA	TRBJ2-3	CATSGSTGGTDTQYF	TGTGCCACCAGTGGGTCGACAGGAGGCACAGATACGCAGTATTTT
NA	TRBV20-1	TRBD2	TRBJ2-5	CSARGLAGFETQYF	TGCAGTGCTAGAGGCCTAGCGGGCTTCGAGACCCAGTACTTC
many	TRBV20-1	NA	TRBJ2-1	CSARSIHNEQFF	TGCAGTGCTAGATCGATACACAATGAGCAGTTCTTC
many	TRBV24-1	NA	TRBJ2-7	CATSDASSYEQYF	TGTGCCACCAGTGACGCCAGTTCCTACGAGCAGTACTTC
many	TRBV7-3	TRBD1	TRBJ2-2	CASSSFSGGTGELFF	TGTGCCAGCAGCTCATTTTCAGGGGGCACCGGGGAGCTGTTTTTT
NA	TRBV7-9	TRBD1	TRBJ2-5	CASSIRQGETQYF	TGTGCCAGCAGCATAAGACAGGGGGAGACCCAGTACTTC
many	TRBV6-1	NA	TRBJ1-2	CASRQGNYGYTF	TGTGCCAGCAGACAGGGAAACTATGGCTACACCTTC
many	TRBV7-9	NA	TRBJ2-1	CASSSGTSLQGEQFF	TGTGCCAGCAGCTCTGGGACTTCCTTACAGGGTGAGCAGTTCTTC
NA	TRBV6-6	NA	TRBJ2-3	CASSVEGMTGTDKKYF	TGTGCCAGCAGTGTGGAGGGGATGACAGGCACAGATAAGAAGTATTTT
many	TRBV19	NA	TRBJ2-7	CATKHPGSYEQYF	TGTGCCACCAAACACCCAGGTTCCTACGAGCAGTACTTC
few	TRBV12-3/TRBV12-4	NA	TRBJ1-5	CASTTVPGSNQPQHF	TGTGCCAGCACCACGGTCCCCGGGAGCAATCAGCCCCAGCATTTT
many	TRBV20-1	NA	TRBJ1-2	CSAPDSRIGYTF	TGCAGTGCTCCCGACAGTAGGATTGGCTACACCTTC
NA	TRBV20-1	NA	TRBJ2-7	CSASRAGKYFEQYF	TGCAGTGCTAGTCGGGCAGGGAAATACTTCGAGCAGTACTTC
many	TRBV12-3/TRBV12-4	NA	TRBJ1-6	CASSFVINSPLHF	TGTGCCAGCAGTTTCGTGATTAATTCACCCCTCCACTTT
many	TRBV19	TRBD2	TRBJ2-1	CASSALLAGVPYNEQFF	TGTGCCAGTAGTGCGCTACTAGCGGGTGTCCCCTACAATGAGCAGTTCTTC
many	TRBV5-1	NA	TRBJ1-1	CASSSSTGMNTEAFF	TGCGCCAGCAGCTCTTCCACAGGCATGAACACTGAAGCTTTCTTT
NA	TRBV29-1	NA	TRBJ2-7	CSVEEVAEQYF	TGCAGCGTTGAAGAGGTGGCCGAGCAGTACTTC
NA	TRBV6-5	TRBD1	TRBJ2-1	CASSYKGQGRNEQFF	TGTGCCAGCAGTTATAAGGGACAGGGGAGAAATGAGCAGTTCTTC
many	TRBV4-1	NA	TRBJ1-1	CASSQTLVNTEAFF	TGCGCCAGCAGCCAGACCCTTGTGAACACTGAAGCTTTCTTT
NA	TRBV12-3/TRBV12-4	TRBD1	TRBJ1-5	CASRAGAAGGKSNQPQHF	TGTGCCAGCAGAGCCGGGGCTGCAGGGGGGAAGAGCAATCAGCCCCAGCATTTT
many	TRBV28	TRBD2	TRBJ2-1	CASSLMSSGSGVDEQFF	TGTGCCAGCAGTTTGATGAGTAGCGGGAGTGGTGTGGATGAGCAGTTCTTC
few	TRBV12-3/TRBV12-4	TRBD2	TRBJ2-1	CASSWGLGNEQFF	TGTGCCAGCAGTTGGGGACTAGGGAATGAGCAGTTCTTC
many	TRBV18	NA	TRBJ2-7	CASSPPWQGMDEQYF	TGTGCCAGCTCACCACCGTGGCAGGGGATGGACGAGCAGTACTTC
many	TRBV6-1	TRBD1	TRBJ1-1	CASNGIDREEAFF	TGTGCCAGCAACGGGATAGACAGGGAAGAAGCTTTCTTT
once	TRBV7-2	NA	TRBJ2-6	CAQELRVLTSGAKVLTF	TGTGCCCAGGAACTTCGGGTACTTACCTCTGGGGCCAAAGTCCTGACTTTC
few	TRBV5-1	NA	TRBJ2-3	CASSQFRASQGTDTQYF	TGCGCCAGCAGCCAATTTCGCGCTTCTCAAGGCACAGATACGCAGTATTTT
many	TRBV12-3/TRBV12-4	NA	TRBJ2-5	CASRLSVDQETQYF	TGTGCCAGCAGGTTGTCCGTCGACCAAGAGACCCAGTACTTC
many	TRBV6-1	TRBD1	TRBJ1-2	CASRPTGGLKGDYTF	TGTGCCAGCAGACCGACAGGGGGCCTAAAAGGTGACTACACCTTC
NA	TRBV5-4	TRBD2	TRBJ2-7	CASSFSGRISYEQYF	TGTGCCAGCAGCTTCAGCGGGAGGATCAGTTACGAGCAGTACTTC
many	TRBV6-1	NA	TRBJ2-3	CASSDPGLGADTQYF	TGTGCCAGCAGTGACCCTGGACTCGGGGCAGATACGCAGTATTTT
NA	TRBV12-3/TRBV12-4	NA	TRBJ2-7	CASSSGTRQAIYEQYF	TGTGCCAGCAGCTCCGGGACCAGACAGGCCATTTACGAGCAGTACTTC
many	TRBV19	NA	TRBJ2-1	CASSVPRTKGNEQFF	TGTGCCAGTAGTGTTCCCCGGACTAAAGGCAATGAGCAGTTCTTC